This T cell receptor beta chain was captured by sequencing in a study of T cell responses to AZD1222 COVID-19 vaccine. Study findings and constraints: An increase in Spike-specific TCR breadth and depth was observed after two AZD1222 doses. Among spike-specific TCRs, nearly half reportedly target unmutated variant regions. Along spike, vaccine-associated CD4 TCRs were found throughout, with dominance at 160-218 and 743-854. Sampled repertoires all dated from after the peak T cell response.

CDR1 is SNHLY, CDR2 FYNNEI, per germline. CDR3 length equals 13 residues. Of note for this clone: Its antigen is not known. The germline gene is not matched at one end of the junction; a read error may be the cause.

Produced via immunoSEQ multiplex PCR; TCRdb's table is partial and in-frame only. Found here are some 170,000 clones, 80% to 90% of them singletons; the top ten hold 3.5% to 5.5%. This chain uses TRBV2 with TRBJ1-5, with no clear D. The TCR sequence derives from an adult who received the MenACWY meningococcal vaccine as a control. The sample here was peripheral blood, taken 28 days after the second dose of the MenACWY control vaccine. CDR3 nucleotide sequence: TGTGCCAGCAGCGAAGAGGGCAATCAGCCCCAGCATTTT. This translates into CASSEEGNQPQHF.